These 15 T cell receptor beta chains originate from one sample sequenced in a study of blood T cell repertoires in COVID-19. Clones were sequenced by immunoSEQ multiplex PCR, and TCRdb holds only the in-frame ones, with some missing. This sample has under 65,000 clones; about 90% occur once, and the top ten carry under 2.5%. Sequencing was performed on peripheral blood. The origin of the receptors is a human donor in a cohort sampled during active COVID-19.

The chain carries TRBV5-6 and TRBJ1-2; TRBD1 might be the D (6 bases). Germline CDR1 SGHDT, CDR2 YYEEEE. The CDR3 extends over 12 amino acids. V lost 8 bases to trimming and J lost 6 bases, with 14 bases between them. The CDR3 DNA reads TGTGCCAGTAACACAGGGTTTCATGGCTACACCTTC. This translates into CASNTGFHGYTF.

The genes are TRBV2 and TRBJ2-3; 12 nucleotides agree with TRBD2. The germline V gene has CDR1 SNHLY and CDR2 FYNNEI. The trim removed 1 base at V and 0 bases at J, leaving 2 bases unmatched. This CDR3 has 17 amino acids. In DNA, the CDR3 is TGTGCCAGCAGTGAAGGACTAGCGGGGGTCAGCACAGATACGCAGTATTTT. Translation: CASSEGLAGVSTDTQYF.

This clone has only a few counts. The chain carries TRBV28 and TRBJ1-2; possibly TRBD1 for D (6 bases). V lost 3 bases and J lost 4, with 18 bases in between. This CDR3 is 16 amino acids long. The germline gives CDR1 MDHEN, CDR2 SYDVKM. The CDR3 nucleotides are TGTGCCAGCAGTTTCGGGGGCGGGGGCCCCGGCTATGGCTACACCTTC. This encodes CASSFGGGGPGYGYTF.

V gene TRBV30 combines with J gene TRBJ2-3, with D possibly being TRBD2 (6 bases). Germline V gives CDR1 GTSNPN, CDR2 SVGIG (reference sequence). The V end lost 0 bases, the J end lost 3 bases, and 16 bases lay between the germline ends. The CDR3 loop spans 16 amino acids. The CDR3 loop is CAWSVSLGSRTDTQYF. The DNA for the CDR3 is TGTGCCTGGAGTGTAAGTCTCGGGAGCCGGACAGATACGCAGTATTTT.

The chain employs TRBV20-1 and TRBJ1-1; TRBD1 is a possible D gene (5 bases). The V end lost 3 bases, the J end lost 8 bases, and 13 bases lay between the germline ends. Looked up from germline, CDR1 is DFQATT and CDR2 is SNEGSKA (reference sequence). The CDR3 is 12 residues long. CDR3: CSASSRATEAFF. The CDR3 DNA is TGCAGTGCTAGTAGCAGGGCGACGGAAGCTTTCTTT.

V is TRBV2 and J is TRBJ2-4, with D possibly TRBD1 on 5 matching bases. This CDR3 region has 13 residues. V was shortened by 9 bases and J by 1 base, with 10 bases between the two germline ends. Per germline, CDR1 SNHLY and CDR2 FYNNEI. CDR3: CARGDGAKNIQYF. The CDR3 DNA follows: TGTGCCAGAGGGGATGGGGCCAAAAACATTCAGTACTTC. Full variable domain (remainder filled in from reference TRBV2 and TRBJ2-4): EPEVTQTPSHQVTQMGQEVILRCVPISNHLYFYWYRQILGQKVEFLVSFYNNEISEKSEIFDDQFSVERPDGSNFTLKIRSTKLEDSAMYFCARGDGAKNIQYFGAGTRLSVL.

The V and J genes are TRBV4-1 and TRBJ1-5; 7 bases line up with TRBD1. CDR1 and CDR2 (germline): MGHRA, YSYEKL. Trimming took 3 bases from V and 3 from J; bases not matched to a gene: 2. This CDR3 is 14 amino acids long. The CDR3 region has the DNA TGCGCCAGCAGCCACCAGGGGGACAATCAGCCCCAGCATTTT. It is translated as CASSHQGDNQPQHF.

This chain uses TRBV10-1 with TRBJ1-1; 7 bases agree with TRBD1. This CDR3 has 13 residues. CDR1 WNHNN and CDR2 SYGVQD come from the germline V gene (reference sequence). V shed 6 bases, J shed 4 bases, and the junction held 5 bases outside the gene matches. CDR3 in DNA: TGCGCCAGCAGGGGGCGACAGGGCACTGAAGCTTTCTTT. As protein: CASRGRQGTEAFF.

The V call is TRBV7-9, the J call TRBJ1-2; a weak D match, TRBD1 (6 bases). The CDR3 has 13 amino acids. Per the germline V gene, CDR1 is SEHNR and CDR2 is FQNEAQ (reference sequence). V lost 6 bases and J lost 2, with 10 bases in between. The CDR3 region is CASSAGVNYGYTF. CDR3 DNA: TGTGCCAGCAGTGCAGGGGTGAACTATGGCTACACCTTC. Supplemented by reference TRBV7-9 and TRBJ1-2, the full variable domain reads DTGVSQNPRHKITKRGQNVTFRCDPISEHNRLYWYRQTLGQGPEFLTYFQNEAQLEKSRLLSDRFSAERPKGSFSTLEIQRTEQGDSAMYLCASSAGVNYGYTFGSGTRLTVV.

The chain employs TRBV28 and TRBJ2-5, with a possible D match to TRBD1 (5 bases). Per germline, CDR1 MDHEN and CDR2 SYDVKM. The germline V and J ends were trimmed by 5 bases and 5 bases, with 15 bases remaining between them. This CDR3 spans 14 amino acids. The CDR3: CASSLLQVRETQYF. The CDR3 DNA reads as TGTGCCAGCAGTCTACTACAGGTCCGTGAGACCCAGTACTTC.

This chain connects TRBV9 to TRBJ2-1; D is possibly TRBD1 (5 bases). V dropped 0 bases and J dropped 8 bases, with 18 bases sitting between them. Germline V lookup: CDR1 SGDLS, CDR2 YYNGEE. The CDR3 runs to 16 residues. Here the CDR3 reads CASSVEGSGPLDEQFF. In DNA form, the CDR3 reads TGTGCCAGCAGCGTAGAGGGGTCAGGACCCCTGGATGAGCAGTTCTTC.

The chain employs TRBV19 and TRBJ2-1; 9 bases agree with TRBD1. The ends lost 8 bases at V and 8 bases at J; junction bases unmatched: 13. Germline lookup yields CDR1 LNHDA and CDR2 SQIVND (reference sequence). The CDR3 is 15 residues long. The CDR3 region is CASRHTGGAGDEQFF. The CDR3 DNA follows: TGTGCCAGTCGTCATACAGGGGGCGCTGGGGATGAGCAGTTCTTC. Full variable domain (remainder filled in from reference TRBV19 and TRBJ2-1): DGGITQSPKYLFRKEGQNVTLSCEQNLNHDAMYWYRQDPGQGLRLIYYSQIVNDFQKGDIAEGYSVSREKKESFPLTVTSAQKNPTAFYLCASRHTGGAGDEQFFGPGTRLTVL.

The chain employs TRBV7-9 and TRBJ2-1; the D gene is possibly TRBD2 (6 bases). V shed 4 bases and J shed 8 bases, with 15 bases lying between them. CDR1 and CDR2 (germline): SEHNR, FQNEAQ (reference sequence). This CDR3 is 14 amino acids long. CDR3 nucleotides: TGTGCCAGCAGCTCGGGTCCGCGGAGGGATGAGCAGTTCTTC. This encodes CASSSGPRRDEQFF.

The chain recombines TRBV4-1 with TRBJ2-1; 13 nucleotides match TRBD2. The CDR3 has 16 amino acids. Germline V gene data show CDR1 as MGHRA and CDR2 as YSYEKL. V was pared by 2 bases and J by 5 bases, with 3 bases of the junction left unmatched. DNA of the CDR3: TGCGCCAGCAGCCAACCACTAGCGGGGGGGCACAATGAGCAGTTCTTC. Its translation is CASSQPLAGGHNEQFF.

The rearrangement joins TRBV5-4 to TRBJ1-2; D is undetermined. CDR3 size: 15 residues. V was shortened by 3 bases and J by 1 base, with 13 bases between the two germline ends. Germline CDR1 and CDR2: SGHNT and YYREEE (reference sequence). CDR3 amino acids: CASSSAHRSNYGYTF. In DNA form, the CDR3 reads TGTGCCAGCAGCTCCGCCCACAGAAGTAACTATGGCTACACCTTC.